This T cell receptor (beta chain) was observed in a study of T cell responses to AZD1222 COVID-19 vaccine. General study findings and limits: Breadth and depth of Spike-specific TCRs rose after two AZD1222 doses.

A note on this clone: Its antigen is not known.

Repertoires were generated with immunoSEQ multiplex PCR, while TCRdb's copy carries only in-frame clones and drops some. Of about 88,000 clones listed, 90% are singletons. This clonotype was sampled from an adult who received the AZD1222 COVID-19 vaccine. Sequences were derived from peripheral blood, sampled 28 days after the second AZD1222 dose.

The CDR3 protein is CASREGGAVTYGYTF. The CDR3, as DNA: TGTGCCAGCAGGGAAGGGGGCGCGGTTACCTATGGCTACACCTTC. This chain joins TRBV28 and TRBJ1-2, with TRBD1 matching over 7 bases. The CDR3 consists of 15 residues. Germline CDR1 reads MDHEN; CDR2 reads SYDVKM. V gave up 6 bases and J gave up 4 bases; unmatched junction bases: 11.